These 12 T cell receptor beta chains were all obtained from the same sample, sequenced in a study of T cell responses to AZD1222 COVID-19 vaccine (dated by TCRdb to the early 2020s). The intended sense of this specimen's time point label: baseline before first vaccination. The method was the immunoSEQ multiplex PCR assay. TCRdb provides this immuneACCESS table in a form limited to in-frame rearrangements. Some clones are lacking; in checked studies, under half of them reflect an unresolved V gene, and why the rest are absent is not known. This sample is represented by 100,000 to 150,000 clones; about 93% of them were singletons. The leading ten clones occupy roughly 5.9% of the sample. Sample: peripheral blood, taken on day 0 of AZD1222 vaccination. Every receptor here comes from an adult in good health.

This rearrangement joins TRBV5-1 to TRBJ1-4; D perhaps matches TRBD1 (6 bases). V was pared by 0 bases and J by 10 bases, with 13 bases between. In germline, CDR1 is SGHRS, CDR2 YFSETQ. This CDR3 contains 14 residues. The CDR3 sequence: CASSLGGQVGKLFF. CDR3 nucleotide sequence: TGCGCCAGCAGCTTGGGGGGGCAGGTGGGAAAACTGTTTTTT.

The chain joins TRBV7-3 to TRBJ2-7; D perhaps matches TRBD1 (5 bases). The CDR3 is 15 residues long. Trimming cost V 1 base and J 3 bases, with 13 bases left between them. Germline V gene lookup returns CDR1 SGHTA and CDR2 FQGTGA. As DNA, the CDR3 is TGTGCCAGCAGCTTAAGGGGCCAAATTCGCTACGAGCAGTACTTC. As protein: CASSLRGQIRYEQYF.

This chain uses TRBV7-9 with TRBJ2-7; possibly TRBD2 for D (5 bases). Germline loops: CDR1 SEHNR, CDR2 FQNEAQ (reference sequence). The CDR3 is made up of 15 amino acids. V was cut by 3 bases and J by 7 bases, with 19 bases left in between. The CDR3 DNA reads as TGTGCCAGCAGCTTCTTGAGCGGCGGAACGGGGGAGCAGTACTTC. This gives the protein CASSFLSGGTGEQYF. Variable domain in full (rest from reference TRBV7-9 and TRBJ2-7): DTGVSQNPRHKITKRGQNVTFRCDPISEHNRLYWYRQTLGQGPEFLTYFQNEAQLEKSRLLSDRFSAERPKGSFSTLEIQRTEQGDSAMYLCASSFLSGGTGEQYFGPGTRLTVT.

The J gene is TRBJ2-3, the V gene TRBV24-1, with a tentative D call TRBD1 (5 bases). The ends were cut back, 5 bases at V and 5 bases at J, with 16 bases in the middle. This CDR3 has 15 residues. The V gene's germline CDR1 is KGHDR and CDR2 SFDVKD. The CDR3 DNA reads as TGTGCCACCAGTGTCGGCGCAGGGTCGGGAGATACGCAGTATTTT. The encoded protein is CATSVGAGSGDTQYF.

This clone showed up just once. The J gene is TRBJ2-3, the V gene TRBV6-4, with 7 positions matching TRBD2. V shed 6 bases, J shed 2 bases, and the junction held 5 bases outside the gene matches. The CDR3 runs to 14 residues. Germline values: CDR1 MRHNA, CDR2 SNTAGT. CDR3: CASRESGVTDTQYF. CDR3 DNA: TGTGCCAGCAGGGAGAGCGGGGTCACAGATACGCAGTATTTT.

The chain combines TRBV7-9 with TRBJ1-5; no clear D. CDR1 and CDR2 (germline): SEHNR, FQNEAQ (reference sequence). The CDR3 totals 18 residues. The V gene lost 5 bases and the J gene lost 0 bases, with 20 bases spanning the gap. The CDR3 coding sequence is TGTGCCAGCAGCGACACGCAAGGTGGGGTTTATAGCAATCAGCCCCAGCATTTT. Translated: CASSDTQGGVYSNQPQHF.

The chain has TRBV6-5 and TRBJ1-2, with 9 bases that match TRBD1. Germline V lookup: CDR1 MNHEY, CDR2 SVGAGI. With V trimmed by 6 bases and J by 6 bases, 11 bases remained unmatched. There are 15 residues in the CDR3. CDR3: CASRGVLDRGHGYTF. Here the CDR3 DNA reads TGTGCCAGCAGGGGGGTTTTGGACAGGGGACATGGCTACACCTTC.

The V call is TRBV30, the J call TRBJ1-2; tentatively, D is TRBD1 (6 bases). The CDR3 is 16 amino acids. Germline V lookup: CDR1 GTSNPN, CDR2 SVGIG (reference sequence). V lost 2 bases and J lost 6, with 22 bases in between. CDR3 protein: CAWSLLGAVFKDGYTF. The CDR3 nucleotides read TGTGCCTGGAGTCTATTGGGGGCGGTGTTCAAGGATGGCTACACCTTC.

The rearrangement joins TRBV5-4 to TRBJ1-1; D is unclear. V was clipped by 0 bases and J by 0 bases, with 15 bases between them. The germline CDR1 and CDR2 sequences are SGHNT and YYREEE (reference sequence). The CDR3 extends over 17 amino acids. Here the CDR3 reads CASSLAGNTGMNTEAFF. DNA for the CDR3: TGTGCCAGCAGCTTGGCCGGGAACACGGGAATGAACACTGAAGCTTTCTTT.

The J gene is TRBJ1-1, the V gene TRBV9; maybe TRBD1 (5 bases). CDR3 length: 14 residues. Germline V gene lookup returns CDR1 SGDLS and CDR2 YYNGEE. The V and J ends lost 6 bases and 1 base respectively, with 13 bases between them. For the CDR3, the DNA is TGTGCCAGCACCAATCCGGACAAGAACACTGAAGCTTTCTTT. This codes for CASTNPDKNTEAFF.

V is TRBV6-2 or TRBV6-3 and J is TRBJ2-7; TRBD1 is a possible D gene (6 bases). The germline V and J ends were trimmed by 5 bases and 2 bases, with 13 bases remaining between them. CDR1 is MNHEY, CDR2 SVGEGT, per germline. This CDR3 region has 14 residues. The CDR3 loop is CASSETGRPYEQYF. The CDR3 bases are TGTGCCAGCAGTGAGACAGGCCGTCCCTACGAGCAGTACTTC.

The V gene is TRBV7-2, the J gene TRBJ2-5; D gene ambiguous. Between the trimmed V and J ends, which lost 0 bases and 5 bases, there was a span of 7 bases. The CDR3 is 13 amino acids. Germline CDR1 SGHTA, CDR2 FQGNSA. The CDR3 nucleotides are TGTGCCAGCAGCTTAGCGGTTATGGAGACCCAGTACTTC. It is translated as CASSLAVMETQYF.